This T cell receptor (beta chain) emerged from a study of blood T cells in healthy people across ages. This clonotype was seen at least ten times. Its specificity is unknown. Primed by a sample-barcoded 5' primer and a J-beta primer mix, a second PCR proceeded for 7 to 11 cycles. In TCRdb, the 5' RACE reads were re-called with MiXCR into one record per CDR3 protein. The table shows 700,000 or so distinct CDR3 sequences, with roughly 20% occurring only once. Study outcomes and limitations: Compared with aged donors, long-lived donors showed fewer expanded clones, suggesting selection.

Sequenced input: blood. The clonotype originates from a man in his 70s in good health.

The CDR3 DNA is TGTGCCAGCAGACTCGGGGCTGACCCCTTCTACGAGCAGTACTTC. Translated, it gives CASRLGADPFYEQYF. J is TRBJ2-7 and V is TRBV27; tentatively, D is TRBD1 or TRBD2 (5 bases each). The V gene's germline CDR1 is MNHEY and CDR2 SMNVEV (reference sequence). This CDR3 contains 15 residues. Trimming cost V 6 bases and J 3 bases, with 18 bases left between them.